This TCR beta chain was sequenced in a study of blood T cell repertoires in COVID-19. The CDR3 consists of 16 residues. CDR1 is SGDLS, CDR2 YYNGEE, per germline. With 0 bases clipped from V and 1 base from J, the junction kept 2 bases outside the gene matches. The method was immunoSEQ multiplex PCR; TCRdb's version includes in-frame clones alone and lacks a portion of them. The profile shows roughly 280,000 clones, 70% to 90% of them singletons. The specimen was peripheral blood. The chain couples TRBV9 to TRBJ2-3, with TRBD2 identical over 10 bases. This receptor was identified in a man aged 55 to 69 who had recovered from COVID-19. The CDR3 spells CASSVALAGGTDTQYF. CDR3 DNA: TGTGCCAGCAGCGTAGCTCTAGCGGGGGGCACAGATACGCAGTATTTT.